A selection of T cell receptor beta chains follows, all from one sample in a study of T-cell memory formation after mild COVID-19. TCRdb called the 5' RACE reads again in MiXCR, with one record for every CDR3 protein. Among some 130,000 distinct CDR3 sequences listed, approximately 26% were seen once. Sequences were obtained from PBMCs or a T cell subset sorted from them (not recorded which). The receptor set was obtained from an adult woman who had mild COVID-19 (a few samples of this study predate the infection). Cell type and time point are not known. The CDR3 runs from the conserved cysteine through the conserved F or W. The D gene is left open where the match is weak. For some rows the clone size is stated as once, few or many, or as a class when expanded; others skip it.

j_gene: TRBJ1-5; v_gene: TRBV4-1; d_gene: .; abundance: few; CDR3aa: CASSLGLSNQPQHF; CDR3nt: TGCGCCAGCAGCCTAGGACTGAGCAATCAGCCCCAGCATTTT
j_gene: TRBJ2-1; v_gene: TRBV5-6; d_gene: TRBD2; abundance: .; CDR3aa: CASSSGTSGFNEQFF; CDR3nt: TGTGCCAGCAGCTCCGGGACTAGCGGGTTCAATGAGCAGTTCTTC
j_gene: TRBJ2-3; v_gene: TRBV7-8; d_gene: TRBD2; abundance: .; CDR3aa: CASSSPTSVTDTQYF; CDR3nt: TGTGCCAGCAGCTCCCCGACTAGCGTTACAGATACGCAGTATTTT
j_gene: TRBJ2-3; v_gene: TRBV25-1; d_gene: .; abundance: few; CDR3aa: CASSGGVDTQYF; CDR3nt: TGTGCCAGCAGTGGAGGAGTGGATACGCAGTATTTT
j_gene: TRBJ1-1; v_gene: TRBV11-2; d_gene: .; abundance: .; CDR3aa: CASSLAPTNSEAFF; CDR3nt: TGTGCCAGCAGCTTAGCCCCAACCAACTCTGAAGCTTTCTTT
j_gene: TRBJ1-1; v_gene: TRBV27; d_gene: .; abundance: .; CDR3aa: CASWGRHNTEAFF; CDR3nt: TGTGCCAGCTGGGGACGTCATAACACTGAAGCTTTCTTT
j_gene: TRBJ1-1; v_gene: TRBV4-1; d_gene: TRBD1; abundance: .; CDR3aa: CASNQIPGQVNTEAFF; CDR3nt: TGCGCCAGCAACCAAATCCCGGGACAGGTGAACACTGAGGCTTTCTTT
j_gene: TRBJ2-7; v_gene: TRBV12-3/TRBV12-4; d_gene: TRBD2; abundance: .; CDR3aa: CASSSASGPYEQYF; CDR3nt: TGTGCCAGCAGTTCGGCTAGCGGCCCCTACGAGCAGTACTTC
j_gene: TRBJ2-7; v_gene: TRBV12-3/TRBV12-4; d_gene: .; abundance: few; CDR3aa: CASSSSPTYEQYF; CDR3nt: TGTGCCAGCAGTTCAAGTCCTACCTACGAGCAGTACTTC
j_gene: TRBJ2-3; v_gene: TRBV7-9; d_gene: TRBD2; abundance: .; CDR3aa: CASSPTGGRDTDTQYF; CDR3nt: TGTGCCAGCAGCCCTACAGGCGGGAGGGACACAGATACGCAGTATTTT
j_gene: TRBJ1-2; v_gene: TRBV3-1; d_gene: .; abundance: .; CDR3aa: CASSQDTGVWGYTF; CDR3nt: TGTGCCAGCAGCCAAGACACGGGGGTCTGGGGCTACACCTTC
j_gene: TRBJ2-7; v_gene: TRBV3-1; d_gene: .; abundance: few; CDR3aa: CASSQDEGLSYEQYF; CDR3nt: TGTGCCAGCAGCCAAGACGAGGGGCTCTCCTACGAGCAGTACTTC
j_gene: TRBJ1-1; v_gene: TRBV5-1; d_gene: .; abundance: .; CDR3aa: CASSLAWENTEAFF; CDR3nt: TGCGCCAGCAGCTTGGCCTGGGAGAACACTGAAGCTTTCTTT
j_gene: TRBJ2-1; v_gene: TRBV29-1; d_gene: .; abundance: .; CDR3aa: CSDWDGSHNEQFF; CDR3nt: TGCAGCGACTGGGACGGATCTCACAATGAGCAGTTCTTC
j_gene: TRBJ2-3; v_gene: TRBV24-1; d_gene: TRBD1; abundance: once; CDR3aa: CATSDSGQGTYTQYF; CDR3nt: TGTGCCACCAGTGATTCAGGACAGGGCACATATACGCAGTATTTT
j_gene: TRBJ1-1; v_gene: TRBV7-9; d_gene: .; abundance: .; CDR3aa: CASSPTTNWDTEAFF; CDR3nt: TGTGCCAGCAGCCCAACGACGAATTGGGACACTGAAGCTTTCTTT
j_gene: TRBJ2-7; v_gene: TRBV6-1; d_gene: .; abundance: .; CDR3aa: CASSSPRDGLWYEQYF; CDR3nt: TGTGCCAGCAGTAGCCCCCGGGACGGGTTATGGTACGAGCAGTACTTC
j_gene: TRBJ1-1; v_gene: TRBV29-1; d_gene: .; abundance: .; CDR3aa: CSGGPGPATNTEAFF; CDR3nt: TGCAGCGGGGGTCCGGGGCCAGCGACGAACACTGAAGCTTTCTTT
j_gene: TRBJ1-4; v_gene: TRBV12-3/TRBV12-4; d_gene: TRBD1; abundance: few; CDR3aa: CASSWTGVNEKLFF; CDR3nt: TGTGCCAGCAGTTGGACAGGGGTTAATGAAAAACTGTTTTTT
j_gene: TRBJ2-1; v_gene: TRBV7-2; d_gene: TRBD1; abundance: few; CDR3aa: CASSSHRGINNEQFF; CDR3nt: TGTGCCAGCAGCTCCCACAGGGGGATCAACAATGAGCAGTTCTTC
j_gene: TRBJ2-3; v_gene: TRBV4-1; d_gene: .; abundance: .; CDR3aa: CASSQVVTDTQYF; CDR3nt: TGCGCCAGCAGCCAAGTGGTGACAGATACGCAGTATTTT
j_gene: TRBJ2-3; v_gene: TRBV12-3/TRBV12-4; d_gene: .; abundance: .; CDR3aa: CASTPYPSGLDTQYF; CDR3nt: TGTGCCAGCACCCCCTATCCGAGCGGTTTGGATACGCAGTATTTT
j_gene: TRBJ2-3; v_gene: TRBV9; d_gene: .; abundance: few; CDR3aa: CASTGPDPDTQYF; CDR3nt: TGTGCCAGCACAGGTCCCGATCCGGATACGCAGTATTTT
j_gene: TRBJ2-7; v_gene: TRBV2; d_gene: .; abundance: .; CDR3aa: CASSEAWLDSYEQYF; CDR3nt: TGTGCCAGCAGTGAAGCGTGGCTAGACTCCTACGAGCAGTACTTC
j_gene: TRBJ1-1; v_gene: TRBV5-1; d_gene: TRBD1; abundance: .; CDR3aa: CASSLGERGRTEAFF; CDR3nt: TGCGCCAGCAGCTTGGGCGAGAGGGGGCGGACTGAAGCTTTCTTT
j_gene: TRBJ2-7; v_gene: TRBV15; d_gene: .; abundance: .; CDR3aa: CATSRGVEQYF; CDR3nt: TGTGCCACCAGCAGAGGCGTCGAGCAGTACTTC
j_gene: TRBJ1-1; v_gene: TRBV7-9; d_gene: .; abundance: .; CDR3aa: CASSYPSSAFF; CDR3nt: TGTGCCAGCAGCTACCCAAGTTCGGCTTTCTTT
j_gene: TRBJ2-7; v_gene: TRBV20-1; d_gene: .; abundance: few; CDR3aa: CSAAIGFEQYF; CDR3nt: TGCAGTGCCGCCATCGGGTTCGAGCAGTACTTC
j_gene: TRBJ2-5; v_gene: TRBV27; d_gene: .; abundance: many; CDR3aa: CASSSGLEETQYF; CDR3nt: TGTGCCAGCAGTTCGGGCCTTGAGGAGACCCAGTACTTC
j_gene: TRBJ1-2; v_gene: TRBV25-1; d_gene: .; abundance: .; CDR3aa: CASSDRMSNYGYTF; CDR3nt: TGTGCCAGCAGTGACAGGATGTCTAACTATGGCTACACCTTC
j_gene: TRBJ1-1; v_gene: TRBV12-3/TRBV12-4; d_gene: .; abundance: .; CDR3aa: CASSWAEGTEAFF; CDR3nt: TGTGCCAGCAGTTGGGCCGAGGGGACTGAAGCTTTCTTT
j_gene: TRBJ2-3; v_gene: TRBV27; d_gene: .; abundance: .; CDR3aa: CASSLEGGREFADTQYF; CDR3nt: TGTGCCAGCAGTTTAGAGGGGGGGCGGGAGTTCGCAGATACGCAGTATTTT
j_gene: TRBJ2-3; v_gene: TRBV29-1; d_gene: .; abundance: .; CDR3aa: CSVDRGGASTDTQYF; CDR3nt: TGCAGCGTTGATAGGGGGGGGGCTAGCACAGATACGCAGTATTTT
j_gene: TRBJ2-1; v_gene: TRBV12-3/TRBV12-4; d_gene: .; abundance: few; CDR3aa: CASSQGVGEQFF; CDR3nt: TGTGCCAGCAGTCAAGGGGTCGGTGAGCAGTTCTTC